This TCR beta chain was recovered during a study of shared clonotypes between healthy human individuals. Study-wide context: Aged between 18 and 49, the donors were a couple of women and a few men.

Findings and limits, study-wide: The sole specimen, blood, was sampled, and tissue repertoires likely differ.

Original analysis: Junction-only sequences produced by ImmunoSEQ had no quality scores, so filtering differed. Sequenced by immunoSEQ multiplex PCR; TCRdb stores in-frame clones only, minus some. The V and J calls and clone size were taken over from that table, and D and trimming were inferred from the DNA. The table has some 87,000 clones, 68% seen once; the top ten hold 45% to 55%. V was pared by 3 bases and J by 0 bases, with 9 bases between. Germline CDR1 is MNHEY and CDR2 is SMNVEV (reference sequence). The CDR3 consists of 14 residues. On this clone: The antigen is undetermined.

This TCR was sampled from a man aged 25-45 years in good health. This rearrangement joins TRBV27 to TRBJ2-7; no firm D call. Sequencing was performed on memory CD8+ T cells sorted from blood. Subset noted: CD45RO+ cells pooled with CCR7-negative TemRA cells. The CDR3 DNA reads as TGTGCCAGCAGTTTTGTCTGGAGCTCCTACGAGCAGTACTTC. Translating it yields CASSFVWSSYEQYF.